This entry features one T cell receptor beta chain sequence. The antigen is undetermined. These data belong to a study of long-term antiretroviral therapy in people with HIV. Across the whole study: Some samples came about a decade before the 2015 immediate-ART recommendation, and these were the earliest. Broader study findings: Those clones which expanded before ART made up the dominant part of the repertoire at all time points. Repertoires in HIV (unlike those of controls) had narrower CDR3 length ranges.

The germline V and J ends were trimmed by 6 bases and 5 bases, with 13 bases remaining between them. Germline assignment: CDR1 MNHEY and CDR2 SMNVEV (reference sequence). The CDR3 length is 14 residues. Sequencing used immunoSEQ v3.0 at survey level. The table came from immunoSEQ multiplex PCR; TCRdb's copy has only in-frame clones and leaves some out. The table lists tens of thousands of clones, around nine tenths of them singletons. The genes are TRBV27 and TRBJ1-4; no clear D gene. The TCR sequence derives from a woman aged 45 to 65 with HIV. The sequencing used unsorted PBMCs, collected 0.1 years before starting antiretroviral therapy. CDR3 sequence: CASRETWKNEKLFF. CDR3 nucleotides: TGTGCCAGCAGGGAGACGTGGAAGAATGAAAAACTGTTTTTT.